This entry describes one T cell receptor beta chain. This specimen comes from a study of T cell changes during pregnancy in multiple sclerosis. Here immunoSEQ multiplex PCR was the method, and the copy in TCRdb shows in-frame clones only, minus some. Of some 43,000 clones listed, about 94% are singletons. This receptor was identified in a female donor with multiple sclerosis, enrolled in a pregnancy study. Here the sequenced sample was CD8+ T cells from peripheral blood mononuclear cells, taken in the third trimester of pregnancy.

The CDR3 protein is CASRPGQTSSGNTIYF. The CDR3 nucleotides read TGTGCCAGCAGACCGGGACAGACGAGCTCTGGAAACACCATATATTTT. V gene TRBV28 combines with J gene TRBJ1-3; TRBD1 aligns across 7 bases. With 6 bases clipped from V and 0 bases from J, the junction kept 8 bases outside the gene matches. CDR1 is MDHEN, CDR2 SYDVKM, per germline. CDR3 length equals 16 residues.